Below are 19 T cell receptor beta chains sequenced from a single sample in a study of T cells in Graves' hyperthyroidism and ophthalmopathy. TCR beta CDR3 regions were amplified from RNA transcripts. The HTBI primer set served for first-round RT-PCR of the TCR CDR3. Each CDR3 protein gets one entry after TCRdb re-called the multiplex PCR reads with MiXCR. The repertoire consists of some 500,000 distinct CDR3 sequences, with around 14% occurring once and the leading ten covering around 17%. The source material was blood. The origin of the receptors is a woman younger than 30 with Graves' hyperthyroidism.

This clonotype was observed many times. V is TRBV15 and J is TRBJ1-2; D unclear. Germline V lookup: CDR1 LNHNV, CDR2 YYDKDF (reference sequence). This CDR3 comprises 18 residues. Trimming took off 2 bases at V and 1 base at J, with 20 bases between the two ends. The CDR3 nucleotides are TGTGCCACCAGCAGACAAACTTCACGAGGCAGAAATAACTATGGCTACACCTTC. This gives the protein CATSRQTSRGRNNYGYTF.

Of note for this clonotype: A much larger clonotype is one base distant, so this may be a read error. The genes are TRBV12-3 or TRBV12-4 and TRBJ2-7; D is uncertain. V was trimmed by 3 bases and J by 5 bases, leaving 8 bases between them. The CDR3 loop spans 12 amino acids. CDR3 protein: CASSFRYHEQYF. The CDR3 bases are TGTGCCAGCAGTTTCCGCTACCACGAGCAGTACTTC.

This clonotype occurred many times. It may be a read error: a sequence one base away is much more abundant. The chain links TRBV12-3 or TRBV12-4 to TRBJ1-1, with D perhaps matching TRBD1 (5 bases). V was shortened by 10 bases and J by 3 bases, with 21 bases between the two germline ends. This CDR3 region has 15 residues. CDR3 DNA: TGTGCCATCGCACGGCGGGGGTGGTTGGACACTGAAGCTTTCTTT. It translates to CAIARRGWLDTEAFF.

This clonotype was seen many times. The rearrangement links TRBV12-3 or TRBV12-4 to TRBJ2-1, with D unresolved. The CDR3 consists of 15 residues. The ends were cut back, 1 base at V and 0 bases at J, with 7 bases in the middle. The CDR3 here is CASSLGVISYNEQFF. DNA of the CDR3: TGTGCCAGCAGTTTAGGGGTTATCTCCTACAATGAGCAGTTCTTC.

This chain connects TRBV7-9 to TRBJ1-1; 7 bases align to TRBD1. This CDR3 is built from 16 residues. V dropped 8 bases and J dropped 5; count of bases not matched to a gene: 17. CDR1 is SEHNR and CDR2 is FQNEAQ in the germline V gene (reference sequence). CDR3 sequence: CASRPLPTTGRTEAFF. The CDR3 DNA follows: TGTGCCAGCCGTCCTCTCCCCACGACAGGGAGGACTGAAGCTTTCTTT.

This clonotype occurred a few times. As DNA, the CDR3 is TGTGCCATCTCTGGCGGGAGTGGTAGAAATGAGCAGTTCTTC. Protein product: CAISGGSGRNEQFF. The gene calls are TRBV10-3 and TRBJ2-1; the match to TRBD2 covers 7 bases. CDR1 ENHRY and CDR2 SYGVKD come from the germline V gene. V shed 8 bases and J 7 bases; nucleotides not matched to a gene: 11. CDR3 size: 14 residues.

V gene TRBV6-2 or TRBV6-3 combines with J gene TRBJ1-5, with D unclear. The CDR3 length is 14 residues. Germline V gives CDR1 MNHEY, CDR2 SVGEGT. V dropped 0 bases and J dropped 4 bases, with 7 bases sitting between them. The CDR3 is CASSYSSLNQPQHF. CDR3 sequence (DNA): TGTGCCAGCAGTTACTCGTCCCTTAATCAGCCCCAGCATTTT.

V gene TRBV5-1 combines with J gene TRBJ1-5; no definite D call. In germline, CDR1 is SGHRS, CDR2 YFSETQ. V lost 8 bases to trimming and J lost 6 bases, with 12 bases between them. This CDR3 spans 12 amino acids. The CDR3 coding sequence is TGCGCCAGAGTACCACGGGGTCAGCCCCAGCATTTT. Its translation is CARVPRGQPQHF.

Regarding this clonotype: A much larger clone lies a single base off, so this may be a read error. The chain carries TRBV5-1 and TRBJ2-7, with 10 positions matching TRBD2. CDR1 is SGHRS and CDR2 is YFSETQ in the germline V gene. The CDR3 runs to 15 residues. Unmatched junction bases numbered 5, after V lost 3 bases and J lost 2 bases. The CDR3: CASSSEREGPYEQYF. Here the CDR3 DNA reads TGCGCCAGCAGCTCAGAGCGGGAGGGCCCCTACGAGCAGTACTTC.

The gene calls are TRBV20-1 and TRBJ2-1; D unclear. The CDR3 loop spans 14 amino acids. The V gene's germline CDR1 is DFQATT and CDR2 SNEGSKA (reference sequence). The DNA for the CDR3 is TGCAATGCCCCGTCCGCCCGCCTTTACAATGAGCAGTTCTTC. Encoded protein: CNAPSARLYNEQFF.

Remarks on this clonotype: The CDR3 end shows no conserved phenylalanine or tryptophan, and so a read error is likely. The chain joins TRBV9 to TRBJ2-1; 11 bases are shared with TRBD2. Germline V gene sequence: CDR1 SGDLS, CDR2 YYNGEE. V was clipped by 0 bases and J by 7 bases; unmatched bases: 3. CDR3 size: 15 residues. CDR3: CASSVAGLAVNEQFS. The CDR3 DNA reads TGTGCCAGCAGCGTAGCGGGACTAGCGGTAAATGAGCAGTTCTCC.

This clonotype was counted at least ten times. The rearrangement links TRBV6-2 or TRBV6-3 to TRBJ1-1; the D gene is possibly TRBD1 (6 bases). This CDR3 comprises 17 residues. V was trimmed by 4 bases and J by 1 base, leaving 19 bases between them. Germline lookup yields CDR1 MNHEY and CDR2 SVGEGT. The CDR3 protein is CASSSPGHPRGNTEAFF. Written as DNA, the CDR3 is TGTGCCAGCAGTTCTCCGGGACACCCAAGGGGGAACACTGAAGCTTTCTTT.

This clonotype has a count of ten or more. The genes are TRBV30 and TRBJ2-7; 8 bases are a match to TRBD1. The ends lost 4 bases at V and 2 bases at J; junction bases unmatched: 7. The V gene's germline CDR1 is GTSNPN and CDR2 SVGIG (reference sequence). The CDR3 is made up of 14 amino acids. Here the CDR3 DNA reads TGTGCCTGGAATACCGGGACAGGAGCCTACGAGCAGTACTTC. It is translated as CAWNTGTGAYEQYF. The full variable domain, completed using reference TRBV30 and TRBJ2-7, is SQTIHQWPATLVQPVGSPLSLECTVEGTSNPNLYWYRQAAGRGLQLLFYSVGIGQISSEVPQNLSASRPQDRQFILSSKKLLLSDSGFYLCAWNTGTGAYEQYFGPGTRLTVT.

This clonotype was observed a handful of times. J is TRBJ2-7 and V is TRBV7-9; 7 bases are a match to TRBD1. The ends lost 0 bases at V and 5 bases at J; junction bases unmatched: 7. The V gene's germline CDR1 is SEHNR and CDR2 FQNEAQ (reference sequence). There are 15 residues in the CDR3. The CDR3 here is CASSLAPGTVDEQYF. The CDR3 nucleotides are TGTGCCAGCAGCTTAGCACCGGGGACAGTGGACGAGCAGTACTTC. The whole variable domain, filled in from reference TRBV7-9 and TRBJ2-7, reads DTGVSQNPRHKITKRGQNVTFRCDPISEHNRLYWYRQTLGQGPEFLTYFQNEAQLEKSRLLSDRFSAERPKGSFSTLEIQRTEQGDSAMYLCASSLAPGTVDEQYFGPGTRLTVT.

Only a few counts were recorded for this clonotype. This chain joins TRBV13 and TRBJ2-7, with TRBD1 identical over 7 bases. There are 15 residues in the CDR3. After removal of 7 bases from V and 3 bases from J, the junction contained 12 bases not matched to a gene. Germline lookup yields CDR1 PRHDT and CDR2 FYEKMQ (reference sequence). The CDR3 spells CASTPLGAGGYEQYF. For the CDR3, the DNA is TGTGCCAGCACCCCTCTCGGGGCAGGGGGCTACGAGCAGTACTTC.

This clonotype showed up just a few times. The chain links TRBV27 to TRBJ2-4; D gene unclear. Trimming took 3 bases from V and 9 from J, leaving 3 bases between them. CDR3 length equals 10 residues. Germline CDR1 is MNHEY and CDR2 is SMNVEV (reference sequence). Written as DNA, the CDR3 is TGTGCCAGCAGTTTGGGCATTCAGTACTTC. As protein: CASSLGIQYF.

The V call is TRBV7-3, the J call TRBJ2-1; D is ambiguous. Germline V gene lookup returns CDR1 SGHTA and CDR2 FQGTGA. The V gene lost 6 bases and the J gene lost 8 bases, with 17 bases spanning the gap. The CDR3 sequence is 14 residues long. CDR3 loop: CASRRLLGPDEQFF. The DNA of the CDR3 is TGTGCCAGCAGGCGATTACTGGGTCCCGATGAGCAGTTCTTC.

At least ten counts were recorded for this clonotype. In DNA form, the CDR3 reads TGTGCCAGCAGGGGACTAGCGGGAAAAACATGGGCAGATACGCAGTATTTT. Translated, it gives CASRGLAGKTWADTQYF. This chain uses TRBV2 with TRBJ2-3, with 13 bases matching TRBD2. Trimming took 6 bases from V and 4 from J; bases not matched to a gene: 10. The CDR3 spans 17 residues. Germline V CDR1 and CDR2: SNHLY, FYNNEI.

The V and J genes are TRBV18 and TRBJ2-3; TRBD1 matches at 7 bases. The junction had 12 bases not matched to a gene; V was cut back by 3 bases and J by 0 bases. The CDR3 totals 18 residues. Germline V gene data show CDR1 as KGHSH and CDR2 as LQKENI. The CDR3 is CASSPIELTGKSTDTQYF. The CDR3 DNA is TGTGCCAGCTCACCTATCGAACTGACAGGGAAAAGCACAGATACGCAGTATTTT.